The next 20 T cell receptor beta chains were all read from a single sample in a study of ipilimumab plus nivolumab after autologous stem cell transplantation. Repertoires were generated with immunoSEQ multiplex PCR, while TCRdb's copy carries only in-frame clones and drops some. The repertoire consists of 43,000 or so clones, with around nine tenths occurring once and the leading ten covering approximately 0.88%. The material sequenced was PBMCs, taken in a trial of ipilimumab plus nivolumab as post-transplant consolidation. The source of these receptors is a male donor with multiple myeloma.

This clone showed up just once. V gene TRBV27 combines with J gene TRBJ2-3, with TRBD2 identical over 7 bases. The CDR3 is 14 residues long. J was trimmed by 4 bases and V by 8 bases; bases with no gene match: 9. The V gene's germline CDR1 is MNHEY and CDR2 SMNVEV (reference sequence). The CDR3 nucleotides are TGTGCCAGCTCCCGGGGCGGGAGATCAGATACGCAGTATTTT. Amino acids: CASSRGGRSDTQYF.

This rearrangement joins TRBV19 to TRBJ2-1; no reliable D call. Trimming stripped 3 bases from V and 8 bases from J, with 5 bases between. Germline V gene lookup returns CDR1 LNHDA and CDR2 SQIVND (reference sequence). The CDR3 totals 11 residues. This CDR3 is CASSIRDEQFF. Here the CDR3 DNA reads TGTGCCAGTAGTATTCGGGATGAGCAGTTCTTC.

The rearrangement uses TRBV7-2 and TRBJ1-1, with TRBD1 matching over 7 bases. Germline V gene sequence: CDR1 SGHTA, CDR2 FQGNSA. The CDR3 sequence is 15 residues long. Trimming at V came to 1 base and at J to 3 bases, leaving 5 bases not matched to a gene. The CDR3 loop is CASSLGGGGHTEAFF. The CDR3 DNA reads TGTGCCAGCAGCTTAGGAGGGGGCGGGCACACTGAAGCTTTCTTT. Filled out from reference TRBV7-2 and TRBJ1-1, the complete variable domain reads GAGVSQSPSNKVTEKGKDVELRCDPISGHTALYWYRQSLGQGLEFLIYFQGNSAPDKSGLPSDRFSAERTGGSVSTLTIQRTQQEDSAVYLCASSLGGGGHTEAFFGQGTRLTVV.

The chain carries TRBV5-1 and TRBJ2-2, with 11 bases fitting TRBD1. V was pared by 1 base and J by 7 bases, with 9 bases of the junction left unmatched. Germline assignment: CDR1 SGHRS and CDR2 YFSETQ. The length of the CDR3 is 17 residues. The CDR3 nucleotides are TGCGCCAGCAGCTTGCGACTTGGACAGGGGGCGCACGGGGAGCTGTTTTTT. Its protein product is CASSLRLGQGAHGELFF.

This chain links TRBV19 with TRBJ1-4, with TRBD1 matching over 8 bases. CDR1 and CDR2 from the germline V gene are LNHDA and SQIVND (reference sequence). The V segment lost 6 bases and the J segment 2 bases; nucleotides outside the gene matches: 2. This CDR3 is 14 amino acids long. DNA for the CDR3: TGTGCCAGTAGGACAGGGGCGACTAATGAAAAACTGTTTTTT. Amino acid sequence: CASRTGATNEKLFF.

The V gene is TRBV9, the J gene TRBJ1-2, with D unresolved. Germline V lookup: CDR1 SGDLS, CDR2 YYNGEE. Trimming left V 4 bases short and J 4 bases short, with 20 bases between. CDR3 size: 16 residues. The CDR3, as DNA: TGTGCCAGCAGCCCCGGGGTGGCTCCGAGGGCCTATGGCTACACCTTC. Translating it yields CASSPGVAPRAYGYTF.

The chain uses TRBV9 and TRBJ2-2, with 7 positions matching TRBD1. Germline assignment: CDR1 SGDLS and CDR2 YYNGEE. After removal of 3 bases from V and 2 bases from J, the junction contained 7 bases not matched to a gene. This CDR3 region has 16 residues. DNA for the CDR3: TGTGCCAGCAGCGGTCGACAGGGAGTAAACACCGGGGAGCTGTTTTTT. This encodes CASSGRQGVNTGELFF.

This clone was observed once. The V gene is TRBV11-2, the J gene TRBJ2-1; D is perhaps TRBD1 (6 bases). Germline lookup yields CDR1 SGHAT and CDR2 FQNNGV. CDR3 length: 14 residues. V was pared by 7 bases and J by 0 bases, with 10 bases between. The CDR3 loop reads CASTDRSSYNEQFF. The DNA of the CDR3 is TGTGCCAGCACCGACAGGAGCTCCTACAATGAGCAGTTCTTC.

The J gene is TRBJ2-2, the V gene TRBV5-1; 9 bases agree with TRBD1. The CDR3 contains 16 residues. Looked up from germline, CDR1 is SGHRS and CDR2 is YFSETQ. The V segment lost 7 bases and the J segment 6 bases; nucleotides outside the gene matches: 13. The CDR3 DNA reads TGCGCCAGCGGGCAAACCGGGACAGGGAGGTCCGGGGAGCTGTTTTTT. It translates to CASGQTGTGRSGELFF. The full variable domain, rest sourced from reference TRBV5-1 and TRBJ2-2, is KAGVTQTPRYLIKTRGQQVTLSCSPISGHRSVSWYQQTPGQGLQFLFEYFSETQRNKGNFPGRFSGRQFSNSRSEMNVSTLELGDSALYLCASGQTGTGRSGELFFGEGSRLTVL.

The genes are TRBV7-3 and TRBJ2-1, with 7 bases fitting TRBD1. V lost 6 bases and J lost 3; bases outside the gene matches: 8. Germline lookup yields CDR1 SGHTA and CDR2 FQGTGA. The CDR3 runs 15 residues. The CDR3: CASRTTGTDYNEQFF. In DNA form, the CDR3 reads TGTGCCAGCAGGACGACAGGGACGGACTACAATGAGCAGTTCTTC.

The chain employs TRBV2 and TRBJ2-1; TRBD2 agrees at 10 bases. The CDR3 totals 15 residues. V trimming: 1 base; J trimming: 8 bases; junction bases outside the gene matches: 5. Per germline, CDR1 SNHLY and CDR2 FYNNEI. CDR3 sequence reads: CASSEGLAGLDEQFF. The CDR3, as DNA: TGTGCCAGCAGTGAAGGACTAGCGGGTTTGGATGAGCAGTTCTTC.

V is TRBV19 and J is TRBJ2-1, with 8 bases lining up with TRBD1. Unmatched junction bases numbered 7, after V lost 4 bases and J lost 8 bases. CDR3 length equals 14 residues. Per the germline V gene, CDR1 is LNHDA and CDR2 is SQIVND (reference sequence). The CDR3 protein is CASSSLQGGHEQFF. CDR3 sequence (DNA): TGTGCCAGTAGTAGCCTACAGGGGGGCCATGAGCAGTTCTTC.

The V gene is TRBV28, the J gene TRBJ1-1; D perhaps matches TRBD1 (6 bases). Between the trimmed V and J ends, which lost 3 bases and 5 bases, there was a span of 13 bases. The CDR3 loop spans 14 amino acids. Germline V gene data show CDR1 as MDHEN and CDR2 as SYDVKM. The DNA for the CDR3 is TGTGCCAGCAGTTTTACAGGGAAGGAGACTGAAGCTTTCTTT. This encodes CASSFTGKETEAFF.

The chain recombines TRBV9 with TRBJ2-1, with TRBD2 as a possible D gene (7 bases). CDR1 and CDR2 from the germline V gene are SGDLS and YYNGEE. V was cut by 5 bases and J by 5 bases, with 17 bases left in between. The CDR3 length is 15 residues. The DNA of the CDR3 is TGTGCCAGCAGTCGGGGGCTAGCGGACGACAATGAGCAGTTCTTC. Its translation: CASSRGLADDNEQFF.

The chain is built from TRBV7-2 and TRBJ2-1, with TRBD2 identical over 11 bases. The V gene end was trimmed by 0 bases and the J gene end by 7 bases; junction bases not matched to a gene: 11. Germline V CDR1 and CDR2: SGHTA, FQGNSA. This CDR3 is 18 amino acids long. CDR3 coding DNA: TGTGCCAGCAGCTTAGCGATTAGCGGGGGGGCCGGTTGGAATGAGCAGTTCTTC. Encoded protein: CASSLAISGGAGWNEQFF.

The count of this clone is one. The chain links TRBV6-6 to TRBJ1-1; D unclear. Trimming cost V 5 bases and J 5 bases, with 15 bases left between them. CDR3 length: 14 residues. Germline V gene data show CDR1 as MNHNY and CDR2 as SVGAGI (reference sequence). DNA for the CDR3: TGTGCCAGCAGTCTGAGATTGGGAACGACTGAAGCTTTCTTT. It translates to CASSLRLGTTEAFF.

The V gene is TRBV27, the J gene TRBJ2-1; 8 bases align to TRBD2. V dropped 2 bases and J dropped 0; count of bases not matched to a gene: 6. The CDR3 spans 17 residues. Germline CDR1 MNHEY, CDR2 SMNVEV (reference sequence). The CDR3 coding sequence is TGTGCCAGCAGTTTAGGGTCTAGCGGGCCCTCCTACAATGAGCAGTTCTTC. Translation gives CASSLGSSGPSYNEQFF.

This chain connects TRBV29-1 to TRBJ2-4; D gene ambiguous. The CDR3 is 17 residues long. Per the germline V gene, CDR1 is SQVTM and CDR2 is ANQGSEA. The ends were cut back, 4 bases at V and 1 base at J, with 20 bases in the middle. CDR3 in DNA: TGCAGCGTTGGACCCCGCCCGTTGCGCGAGGCCAAAAACATTCAGTACTTC. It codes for CSVGPRPLREAKNIQYF.

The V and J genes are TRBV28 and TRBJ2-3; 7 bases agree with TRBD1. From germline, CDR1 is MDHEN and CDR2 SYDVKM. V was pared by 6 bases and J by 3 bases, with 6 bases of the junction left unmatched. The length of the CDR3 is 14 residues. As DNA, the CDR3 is TGTGCCAGCAGCCGCCTGGACAGGACAGATACGCAGTATTTT. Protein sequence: CASSRLDRTDTQYF.

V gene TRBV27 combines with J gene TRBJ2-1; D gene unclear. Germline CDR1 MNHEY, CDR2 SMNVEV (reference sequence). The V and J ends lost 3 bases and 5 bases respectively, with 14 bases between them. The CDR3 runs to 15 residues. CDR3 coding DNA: TGTGCCAGCAGTTTTTGGGCGGCGTGGGACAATGAGCAGTTCTTC. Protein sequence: CASSFWAAWDNEQFF.